Listed here is a single T cell receptor beta chain. This specimen belongs to a study of blood T cell repertoires in COVID-19. Overall study context: Researchers got acute and convalescent COVID-19 samples from the United States, Italy and Spain. PBMCs, B-cell-depleted T cells, or T cells provided the cDNA or gDNA that made up the material.

The CDR3 has 17 residues. CDR1 is LGHDT and CDR2 is YNNKEL in the germline V gene (reference sequence). V was clipped by 9 bases and J by 0 bases, with 22 bases between them. In the original analysis: Researchers report that nucleated cell counts were estimated from reference gene primer amplification. TCRdb's copy holds only in-frame clones and misses some; the assay was immunoSEQ multiplex PCR. V and J calls and clone size are copied from that table; D and trimming were computed from the DNA. Among about 180,000 clones listed, about 89% were seen once. This rearrangement joins TRBV3-1 (or the pseudogene TRBV3-2) to TRBJ2-3; D is possibly TRBD2 (6 bases). The sample consisted of peripheral blood. This receptor was obtained from a man younger than 35 who had recovered from COVID-19. Here the CDR3 DNA reads TGTGCCAGTATAGGGTGCGGGGCTGTCTCTAGCACAGATACGCAGTATTTT. It encodes CASIGCGAVSSTDTQYF.